What follows describes a single TCR beta chain. As yet, its antigen is unknown. The cDNA of both the TCRalpha and TCRbeta chains was subjected to two nested PCRs of 16 and 9 cycles. TCRdb re-called the 5' RACE reads, yielding one record per CDR3 amino acid sequence without DNA. Its listing shows approximately 200,000 distinct CDR3 sequences. This sample is part of a study of monozygotic twins with inflammatory bowel disease. Study-wide findings and caveats: Differences in immunosuppressive treatment may have been a source of added variability in patient repertoires. Repertoire similarity matched across concordant and discordant twins, perhaps owing to limited power.

The CDR3 loop spans 14 amino acids. The germline V gene has CDR1 SGHRS and CDR2 YFSETQ. The chain is built from TRBV5-1 and TRBJ1-2; the TCRdb D gene call, TRBD1, has no DNA to confirm it. The source is a human donor with ulcerative colitis or Crohn's disease, or a healthy co-twin of an affected twin (not recorded which). The source material was blood. The CDR3 spells CASTRGEVNYGYTF.